This T cell receptor beta chain was captured in a study of blood T cell repertoires in COVID-19. For the study at large: The samples span acute and convalescent COVID-19 from the United States, Italy and Spain. Sources were T cells, B-cell-depleted T cells, or PBMCs; the material itself was cDNA or gDNA.

Germline V gives CDR1 SEHNR, CDR2 FQNEAQ (reference sequence). CDR3 size: 12 residues. The germline V and J ends were trimmed by 2 bases and 5 bases, with 6 bases remaining between them. As regards this clone: Other DNA variants within this sample encode the same CDR3.

Original processing notes: Researchers report that nucleated cell counts were estimated from reference gene primer amplification. TCRdb's table, derived via immunoSEQ multiplex PCR, lists solely in-frame clones and lacks some. That table furnishes V, J and clone size, whereas the DNA furnished D and trimming. Here the sample spans more than 250,000 clones, 70% to 90% being singletons. The chain carries TRBV7-9 and TRBJ2-5; D not certain. The source of this sequence is a man aged 30 to 45 who had recovered from COVID-19. Sequencing was performed on PBMCs or T cells enriched from blood (not recorded which). CDR3 DNA sequence: TGTGCCAGCAGCTTATCGGGTGAGACCCAGTACTTC. Translation gives CASSLSGETQYF.